Given below is one T cell receptor beta chain in context. Methods used by the authors: Amplification of reference gene primers provided the estimated nucleated cell counts. TCRdb's table, derived via immunoSEQ multiplex PCR, lists solely in-frame clones and lacks some. The V and J calls and clone size are taken from that table; D and trimming were inferred from the DNA. The sample contains 100,000 or so clones, more than 90% of which appear only once. The sample comes from a study of blood T cell repertoires in COVID-19. Overall study: Collection of acute and convalescent COVID-19 samples took place in the United States, Italy and Spain.

The CDR3 sequence is 16 residues long. Germline V CDR1 and CDR2: LNHDA, SQIVND (reference sequence). The ends were cut back, 5 bases at V and 3 bases at J, with 17 bases in the middle. The chain employs TRBV19 and TRBJ1-5; TRBD1 might be the D (5 bases). Sequenced sample: peripheral blood. The TCR comes from a woman between 45 and 65 years old with COVID-19, enrolled during active disease. The chain's CDR3 is CASSPRTGVFNQPQHF. In DNA, the CDR3 is TGTGCCAGTAGTCCCCGAACAGGCGTTTTCAATCAGCCCCAGCATTTT.